This entry concerns a single T cell receptor beta chain. This entry comes from a study of blood T cell repertoires in COVID-19. Study as a whole: The study drew acute and convalescent COVID-19 samples from the United States, Italy and Spain. In each case, the material was cDNA or gDNA derived from T cells, B-cell-depleted T cells, or PBMCs.

Per the study methods: Quantification of nucleated cells was approximated via reference gene primer amplification. Using immunoSEQ multiplex PCR, the repertoire was profiled, and TCRdb retains in-frame clones only, with some absent. For V, J and clone size, that table is used; D and trimming come from the DNA. The table has tens of thousands of clones, roughly four fifths seen once. Germline values: CDR1 SGDLS, CDR2 YYNGEE. This CDR3 has 16 residues. With V trimmed by 0 bases and J by 5 bases, 7 bases remained unmatched. V usage is TRBV9 and J usage is TRBJ2-5, with TRBD2 matching over 10 bases. This receptor was obtained from a human donor with acute or convalescent COVID-19. The donor label of this sample is uncertain. Material: peripheral blood. Here the CDR3 DNA reads TGTGCCAGCAGCGTAGGATTAGCGGGGGGATATGAGACCCAGTACTTC. Residues: CASSVGLAGGYETQYF.